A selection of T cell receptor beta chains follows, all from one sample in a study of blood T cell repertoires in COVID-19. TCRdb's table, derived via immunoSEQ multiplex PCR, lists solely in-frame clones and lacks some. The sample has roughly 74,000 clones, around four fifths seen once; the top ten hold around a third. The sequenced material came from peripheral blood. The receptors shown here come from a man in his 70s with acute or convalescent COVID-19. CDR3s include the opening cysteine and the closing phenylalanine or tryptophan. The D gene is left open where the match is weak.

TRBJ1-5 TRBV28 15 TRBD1 CASSSGTGNTQPQHF
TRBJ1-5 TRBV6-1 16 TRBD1 CASSGTGTASNQPQHF
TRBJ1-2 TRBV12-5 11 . CASGRGYGYTF
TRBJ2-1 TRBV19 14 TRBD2 CASSIAGGSNEQFF
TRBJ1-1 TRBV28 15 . CASSSRVLISGEAFF
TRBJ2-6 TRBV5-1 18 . CASSLDPGHSSGANVLTF
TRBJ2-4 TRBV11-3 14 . CASSLGTVKNIQYF
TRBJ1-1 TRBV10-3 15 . CAISQKDRVNTEAFF
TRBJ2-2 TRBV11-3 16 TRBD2 CASSNGLAQSAGELFF
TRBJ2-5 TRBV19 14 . CASSILGEEETQYF
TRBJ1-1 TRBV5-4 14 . CASSRRQENTEAFF
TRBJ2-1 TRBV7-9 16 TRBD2 CASSLTVAGAGNEQFF
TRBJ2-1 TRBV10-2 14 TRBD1 CASRGDREYIRQFF
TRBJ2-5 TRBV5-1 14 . CASSSSGVRETQYF
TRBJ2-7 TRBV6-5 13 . CASRGSPSYEQYF
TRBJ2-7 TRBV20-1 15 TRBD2 CSASFSSSGGREQYF
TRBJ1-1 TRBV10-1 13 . CASSEEGNTEAFF
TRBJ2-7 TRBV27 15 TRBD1 CASSFLDRPPYEQYF
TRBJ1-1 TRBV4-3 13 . CASSQIANTEAFF
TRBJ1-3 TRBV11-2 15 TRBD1 CASSFLTGRGNTIYF
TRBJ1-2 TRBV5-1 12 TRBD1 CASRRDSYGYTF
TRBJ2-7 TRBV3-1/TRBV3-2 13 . CASSQVASIEQYF
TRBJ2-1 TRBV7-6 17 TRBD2 CASSVTSGGSSYNEQFF
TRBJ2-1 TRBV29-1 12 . CSVEMASQNLFF
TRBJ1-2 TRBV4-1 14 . CASSQVGGTDGYTF
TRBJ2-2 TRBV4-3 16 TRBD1 CASSQIGQGSPGELFF
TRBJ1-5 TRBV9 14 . CASSVGDSNQPQHF
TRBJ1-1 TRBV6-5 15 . CASSYSGRGEPEAFF
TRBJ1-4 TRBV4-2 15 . CASSQDTGPAEKLFF
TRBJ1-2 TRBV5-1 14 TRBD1 CASSLEGGGYGYTF
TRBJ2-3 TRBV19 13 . CASNQQGSDTQYF
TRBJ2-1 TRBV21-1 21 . CASNLGGEGFHPLFSYNEQFF
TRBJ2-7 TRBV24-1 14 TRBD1 CATSAAGGFYEQYF
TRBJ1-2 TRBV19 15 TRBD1 CASSILGQGNYGYTF
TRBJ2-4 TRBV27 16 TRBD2 CASRAGGQASGPPQYF